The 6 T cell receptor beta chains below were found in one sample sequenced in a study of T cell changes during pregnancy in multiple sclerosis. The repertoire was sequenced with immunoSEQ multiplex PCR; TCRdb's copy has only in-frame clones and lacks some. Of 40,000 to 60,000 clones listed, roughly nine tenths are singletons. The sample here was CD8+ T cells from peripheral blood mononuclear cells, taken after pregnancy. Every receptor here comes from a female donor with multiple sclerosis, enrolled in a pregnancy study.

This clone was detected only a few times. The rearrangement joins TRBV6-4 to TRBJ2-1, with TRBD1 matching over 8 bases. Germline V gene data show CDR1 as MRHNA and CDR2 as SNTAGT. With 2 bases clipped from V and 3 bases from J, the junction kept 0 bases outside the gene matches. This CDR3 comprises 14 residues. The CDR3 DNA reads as TGTGCCAGCAGTGACGGACAGGGCTACAATGAGCAGTTCTTC. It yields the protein CASSDGQGYNEQFF.

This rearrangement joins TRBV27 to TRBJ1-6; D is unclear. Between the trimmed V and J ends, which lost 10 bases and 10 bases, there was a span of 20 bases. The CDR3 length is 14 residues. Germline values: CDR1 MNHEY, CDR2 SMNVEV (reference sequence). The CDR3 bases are TGTGCCACGCAAGACGGTACGGGTGTATCACCCCTCCACTTT. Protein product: CATQDGTGVSPLHF.

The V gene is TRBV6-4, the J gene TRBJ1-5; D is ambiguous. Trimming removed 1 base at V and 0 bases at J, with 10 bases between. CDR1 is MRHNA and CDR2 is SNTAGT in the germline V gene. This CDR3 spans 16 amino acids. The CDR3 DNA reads TGTGCCAGCAGTGACTATTGGCCTTATAGCAATCAGCCCCAGCATTTT. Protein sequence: CASSDYWPYSNQPQHF.

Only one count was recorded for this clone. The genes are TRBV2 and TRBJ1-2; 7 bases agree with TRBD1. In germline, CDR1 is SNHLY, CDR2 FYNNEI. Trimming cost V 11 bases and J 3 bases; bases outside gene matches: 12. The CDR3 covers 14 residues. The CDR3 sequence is CAGNRGVLDYGYTF. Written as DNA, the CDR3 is TGTGCCGGAAACAGGGGTGTTCTCGACTATGGCTACACCTTC.

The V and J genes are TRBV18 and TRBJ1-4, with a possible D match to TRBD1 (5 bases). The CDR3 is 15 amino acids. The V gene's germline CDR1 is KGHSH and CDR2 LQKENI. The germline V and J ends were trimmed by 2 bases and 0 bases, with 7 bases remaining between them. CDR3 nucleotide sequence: TGTGCCAGCTCACCAGGGGCATCAACTAATGAAAAACTGTTTTTT. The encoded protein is CASSPGASTNEKLFF.

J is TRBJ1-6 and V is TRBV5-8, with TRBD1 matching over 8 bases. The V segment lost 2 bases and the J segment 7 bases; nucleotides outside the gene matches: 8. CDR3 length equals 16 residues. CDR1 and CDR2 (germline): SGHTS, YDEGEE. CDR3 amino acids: CASSFEDRVANSPLHF. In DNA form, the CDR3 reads TGTGCCAGCAGCTTTGAGGACAGGGTGGCCAATTCACCCCTCCACTTT.